What follows are 20 T cell receptor beta chains derived from one specimen sequenced in a study of blood T cells in healthy people across ages. Then a second PCR, running about 7 to 11 cycles, was carried out with a sample-barcoded 5' primer and a J-beta primer mix. From the 5' RACE reads, TCRdb called clonotypes with MiXCR, one entry per CDR3 protein. The sample yields roughly 700,000 distinct CDR3 sequences, about 30% seen once. What was sequenced was blood. These receptors were taken from a woman older than 75 in good health.

This clonotype has at least ten counts. The chain carries TRBV5-1 and TRBJ1-1, with TRBD1 matching over 8 bases. After removal of 4 bases from V and 0 bases from J, the junction contained 23 bases not matched to a gene. There are 21 residues in the CDR3. Germline V gene sequence: CDR1 SGHRS, CDR2 YFSETQ. The CDR3 here is CASSTQPGTPLPGGMNTEAFF. CDR3 in DNA: TGCGCCAGCAGCACCCAACCCGGGACACCTCTCCCAGGGGGCATGAACACTGAAGCTTTCTTT.

V usage is TRBV5-1 and J usage is TRBJ2-5; 8 positions agree with TRBD2. The DNA matches TRBJ2-7 better at its end, which makes the J call doubtful. Per the germline V gene, CDR1 is SGHRS and CDR2 is YFSETQ. This CDR3 spans 15 amino acids. The CDR3 region is CASSSTSGSSGEQYF. The CDR3 nucleotides read TGCGCCAGCAGCTCAACTAGCGGTTCCTCAGGCGAGCAGTACTTC.

The gene calls are TRBV12-3 or TRBV12-4 and TRBJ2-2; unclear D gene. The CDR3 consists of 14 residues. V lost 0 bases and J 3 bases, leaving 5 bases between the germline ends. This CDR3 is CASSLAADTGELFF. The CDR3 coding sequence is TGTGCCAGCAGTTTAGCGGCCGACACCGGGGAGCTGTTTTTT.

The chain combines TRBV9 with TRBJ1-5; D possibly corresponds to TRBD1 (5 bases). Trimming took off 7 bases at V and 4 bases at J, with 12 bases between the two ends. The CDR3 is made up of 13 amino acids. Germline-derived CDR1 and CDR2 are SGDLS and YYNGEE. CDR3 in amino acids: CASGDRGNQPQHF. In DNA form, the CDR3 reads TGTGCCAGCGGAGACAGAGGGAATCAGCCCCAGCATTTT.

The rearrangement joins TRBV11-1 to TRBJ2-7, with D possibly being TRBD1 or TRBD2 (5 bases each). V lost 4 bases to trimming and J lost 2 bases, with 15 bases between them. Germline CDR1 SGHAT, CDR2 FQDESV (reference sequence). This CDR3 region has 15 residues. In DNA form, the CDR3 reads TGTGCCAGCAGCTCCCCGGGGCAGCGACCCTACGAGCAGTACTTC. Its translation: CASSSPGQRPYEQYF.

As to this clonotype: Sequence at one end of the junction differs from germline and may be a read error. The rearrangement uses TRBV4-2 and TRBJ2-5; 12 bases line up with TRBD2. The germline gives CDR1 LGHNA, CDR2 YNFKEQ. CDR3 length equals 16 residues. The CDR3 DNA follows: TGTGCCAGCAGCCCTTCTAGCGGGGGGGCCCGAGAGACCCCGTACTTC. It translates to CASSPSSGGARETPYF.

Ten or more counts support this clonotype. V is TRBV13 and J is TRBJ2-1, with D possibly being TRBD2 (6 bases). V dropped 2 bases and J dropped 1 base, with 9 bases sitting between them. The CDR3 length is 15 residues. Germline V lookup: CDR1 PRHDT, CDR2 FYEKMQ (reference sequence). CDR3 loop: CASSLRDFSYNEQFF. CDR3 DNA: TGTGCCAGCAGCTTAAGGGACTTTTCCTACAATGAGCAGTTCTTC.

The chain combines TRBV29-1 with TRBJ2-1; D is undetermined. Per the germline V gene, CDR1 is SQVTM and CDR2 is ANQGSEA. Deletions cut 4 bases from V and 2 bases from J, with 15 bases between. The CDR3 contains 15 residues. CDR3 sequence reads: CSVAATLSTYNEQFF. As DNA, the CDR3 is TGCAGCGTTGCGGCCACGTTGTCTACCTACAATGAGCAGTTCTTC.

This clonotype came up many times. The chain carries TRBV30 and TRBJ1-4; TRBD1 agrees at 11 bases. CDR1 is GTSNPN, CDR2 SVGIG, per germline (reference sequence). Losses at the gene ends were 2 bases for V and 5 bases for J; bases not matched to a gene: 4. CDR3 length: 15 amino acids. This CDR3 reads CAWSKGTGGNEKLFF. The CDR3 DNA is TGTGCCTGGAGTAAGGGGACAGGGGGGAATGAAAAACTGTTTTTT.

This clonotype has ten or more counts. The chain combines TRBV10-3 with TRBJ2-1, with D perhaps matching TRBD1 or TRBD2 (5 bases each). The V and J ends lost 5 bases and 5 bases respectively, with 13 bases between them. CDR1 ENHRY and CDR2 SYGVKD come from the germline V gene. This CDR3 region has 14 residues. CDR3 bases: TGTGCCATCAGTATAGAGGGGATCGACAATGAGCAGTTCTTC. It codes for CAISIEGIDNEQFF.

This clonotype appeared many times. The chain uses TRBV5-1 and TRBJ2-3; D is unresolved. The V and J ends lost 2 bases and 0 bases respectively, with 10 bases between them. The CDR3 consists of 15 residues. Germline CDR1 is SGHRS and CDR2 is YFSETQ. Written as DNA, the CDR3 is TGCGCCAGCAGCTTTTTTGATTCTAGCACAGATACGCAGTATTTT. Amino acids: CASSFFDSSTDTQYF.

This clonotype was counted ten times or more. The rearrangement uses TRBV4-3 and TRBJ2-7, with 11 bases lining up with TRBD2. V shed 1 base, J shed 1 base, and the junction held 0 bases outside the gene matches. In germline, CDR1 is LGHNA, CDR2 YSLEER. The CDR3 is made up of 15 amino acids. CDR3 nucleotide sequence: TGCGCCAGCAGCCAAGGACTAGCGGGGTCCTACGAGCAGTACTTC. Amino acids: CASSQGLAGSYEQYF.

The genes are TRBV6-1 and TRBJ2-5, with D unclear. V dropped 7 bases and J dropped 3 bases, with 12 bases sitting between them. The CDR3 is 13 residues long. Germline V gives CDR1 MNHNS, CDR2 SASEGT. CDR3 coding DNA: TGTGCCAGCATAGCCAATATTAAAGAGACCCAGTACTTC. Its protein is CASIANIKETQYF.

This clonotype was recorded a few times. A much larger clone is a single base away; this may be a read error. The gene calls are TRBV29-1 and TRBJ2-1; D might be TRBD2 (6 bases). This CDR3 comprises 13 residues. Trimming removed 7 bases at V and 10 bases at J, with 20 bases between. Germline V gene lookup returns CDR1 SQVTM and CDR2 ANQGSEA. CDR3 sequence reads: CSATGTPSFEQFF. The CDR3 DNA sequence: TGCAGCGCCACCGGGACTCCCTCTTTCGAGCAGTTCTTC.

This clonotype was counted ten times or more. V is TRBV20-1 and J is TRBJ1-1, with 9 bases that match TRBD1. Germline-derived CDR1 and CDR2 are DFQATT and SNEGSKA (reference sequence). The V gene end was trimmed by 5 bases and the J gene end by 4 bases; junction bases not matched to a gene: 5. The CDR3 totals 13 residues. CDR3 nucleotides: TGCAGTGCTTTCGACAGGGGGAGCACTGAAGCTTTCTTT. Residues: CSAFDRGSTEAFF.

The chain employs TRBV27 and TRBJ2-1, with 9 bases lining up with TRBD2. V lost 4 bases, J lost 0 bases, and 7 bases stayed unmatched. CDR1 and CDR2 from the germline V gene are MNHEY and SMNVEV (reference sequence). The CDR3 totals 17 residues. The chain's CDR3 is CASSYRGSGSSYNEQFF. CDR3 nucleotides: TGTGCCAGCAGTTACCGGGGTAGCGGGAGCTCCTACAATGAGCAGTTCTTC.

This chain connects TRBV3-1 to TRBJ1-1; no clear D gene. V was pared by 1 base and J by 6 bases, with 6 bases between. The V gene's germline CDR1 is LGHDT and CDR2 YNNKEL (reference sequence). This CDR3 contains 12 residues. DNA for the CDR3: TGTGCCAGCAGCCAAGTGGGGTCTGAAGCTTTCTTT. This codes for CASSQVGSEAFF.

Only a few counts were recorded for this clonotype. The genes are TRBV2 and TRBJ1-1; D is possibly TRBD1 (5 bases). CDR3 length equals 12 residues. The germline V and J ends were trimmed by 6 bases and 11 bases, with 16 bases remaining between them. CDR1 is SNHLY, CDR2 FYNNEI, per germline. The CDR3: CASSASREGAFF. The CDR3 coding sequence is TGTGCCAGCAGCGCGTCAAGGGAGGGGGCTTTCTTT.

This clonotype has at least ten counts. J is TRBJ2-1 and V is TRBV2; no reliable D call. V lost 0 bases, J lost 5 bases, and 8 bases lay in between. The CDR3 covers 14 residues. The germline V gene has CDR1 SNHLY and CDR2 FYNNEI. CDR3 loop: CASSEAPVNNEQFF. CDR3 sequence (DNA): TGTGCCAGCAGTGAAGCGCCAGTTAACAATGAGCAGTTCTTC.

The V and J genes are TRBV6-1 and TRBJ2-5, with TRBD1 identical over 8 bases. J gave up 2 bases and V 7 bases, and 15 bases lay outside the gene matches. The CDR3 is made up of 17 amino acids. Germline values: CDR1 MNHNS, CDR2 SASEGT. The CDR3 protein is CASIPRAGQGPQETQYF. CDR3 in DNA: TGTGCCAGCATCCCTCGGGCTGGACAGGGACCTCAAGAGACCCAGTACTTC.